The 32 T cell receptor beta chains in this list originate from one sample, sequenced in a study of spatial heterogeneity in lung cancer. Time point defined: sample taken at primary tumor resection. TCRdb fed the 5' RACE reads into MiXCR, producing one record per CDR3 protein. The sample gives tens of thousands of distinct CDR3 sequences, about 7.6% of which show up once; 14% is in the top ten. The material was PBMCs, obtained at surgery. These receptors originate from a male donor with early-stage non-small cell lung cancer.

In this sample, this clonotype turned up many times. The rearrangement links TRBV5-1 to TRBJ2-7; no definite D call. The ends were cut back, 2 bases at V and 3 bases at J, with 12 bases in the middle. CDR1 and CDR2 (germline): SGHRS, YFSETQ. This CDR3 region has 14 residues. The CDR3 sequence is CASSFRGGNYEQYF. The DNA for the CDR3 is TGCGCCAGCAGCTTTCGAGGCGGAAACTACGAGCAGTACTTC.

This clonotype was recorded a few times. V and J are TRBV20-1 and TRBJ2-7, with a weak D call TRBD1 (5 bases). The CDR3 sequence is 14 residues long. Germline V gene lookup returns CDR1 DFQATT and CDR2 SNEGSKA (reference sequence). V was pared by 1 base and J by 1 base, with 11 bases between. The CDR3 here is CSARGGRWSYEQYV. In DNA form, the CDR3 reads TGCAGTGCTAGAGGGGGCCGATGGTCCTACGAGCAGTACGTC.

This clonotype has a count of ten or more. The rearrangement uses TRBV10-3 and TRBJ2-3; 8 bases fit TRBD1. The length of the CDR3 is 14 residues. Germline trimming cut 10 bases from V and 1 base from J; bases unmatched to any gene: 7. Germline V lookup: CDR1 ENHRY, CDR2 SYGVKD. CDR3 protein: CASCSGQGTDTQYF. In nucleotides, the CDR3 is TGTGCCAGCTGCTCGGGACAGGGCACAGATACGCAGTATTTT.

This clonotype was counted ten times or more. The chain is built from TRBV11-3 and TRBJ2-1; D not resolved. Germline lookup yields CDR1 SGHNT and CDR2 YENEEA. V lost 4 bases to trimming and J lost 7 bases, with 14 bases between them. This CDR3 comprises 14 residues. CDR3 in DNA: TGTGCCAGCAGCTCCAGAACCTCGGGTAATGAGCAGTTCTTC. Protein product: CASSSRTSGNEQFF.

This clonotype showed up just a few times. This rearrangement joins TRBV6-5 to TRBJ2-5, with D uncertain. Germline V lookup: CDR1 MNHEY, CDR2 SVGAGI. The length of the CDR3 is 15 residues. The V end was cut by 0 bases, the J end by 7 bases, with 15 bases between. DNA of the CDR3: TGTGCCAGCAGTTACTCGTTTACTACGCCCGGGACCCAGTACTTC. Residues: CASSYSFTTPGTQYF.

This clonotype was observed at least ten times. The chain links TRBV5-8 to TRBJ2-3; 9 bases line up with TRBD2. The germline V gene encodes CDR1 SGHTS and CDR2 YDEGEE. There are 18 residues in the CDR3. Germline trimming cut 4 bases from V and 0 bases from J; bases unmatched to any gene: 12. As DNA, the CDR3 is TGTGCCAGCAGCCCCCGGAGTAGCGGGGGCCCGAGCACAGATACGCAGTATTTT. This codes for CASSPRSSGGPSTDTQYF.

This clonotype was observed many times. V usage is TRBV29-1 and J usage is TRBJ2-2; D is perhaps TRBD1 (5 bases). Germline V lookup: CDR1 SQVTM, CDR2 ANQGSEA. Deletions cut 5 bases from V and 5 bases from J, with 15 bases between. The CDR3 extends over 14 amino acids. This CDR3 reads CSVRIPGLTGELFF. For the CDR3, the DNA is TGCAGCGTTCGGATCCCAGGGTTGACCGGGGAGCTGTTTTTT.

The chain uses TRBV4-1 and TRBJ1-2; no clear D gene. V lost 10 bases to trimming and J lost 4 bases, with 10 bases between them. CDR1 is MGHRA, CDR2 YSYEKL, per germline. The CDR3 is 11 residues long. As DNA, the CDR3 is TGCGCCACGCTAGGGCTCTATGGCTACACCTTC. This encodes CATLGLYGYTF.

This clonotype appeared many times. The V call is TRBV5-5, the J call TRBJ2-1; 9 nucleotides line up with TRBD2. Germline V gene lookup returns CDR1 SGHKS and CDR2 YYEKEE (reference sequence). V shed 2 bases, J shed 8 bases, and the junction held 8 bases outside the gene matches. The length of the CDR3 is 15 residues. The CDR3 sequence is CASSFFPSGMDEQFF. Here the CDR3 DNA reads TGTGCCAGCAGCTTTTTTCCTAGCGGGATGGATGAGCAGTTCTTC. Supplemented by reference TRBV5-5 and TRBJ2-1, the full variable domain reads DAGVTQSPTHLIKTRGQQVTLRCSPISGHKSVSWYQQVLGQGPQFIFQYYEKEERGRGNFPDRFSARQFPNYSSELNVNALLLGDSALYLCASSFFPSGMDEQFFGPGTRLTVL.

J is TRBJ1-5 and V is TRBV12-3 or TRBV12-4, with 10 bases that match TRBD1. The CDR3 spans 16 residues. With 3 bases clipped from V and 4 bases from J, the junction kept 6 bases outside the gene matches. The CDR3 loop is CASSFGDRGRNQPQHF. The CDR3 DNA is TGTGCCAGCAGTTTCGGGGACAGGGGCAGGAATCAGCCCCAGCATTTT.

The V and J genes are TRBV2 and TRBJ2-7; D uncertain. Germline V gene data show CDR1 as SNHLY and CDR2 as FYNNEI. The CDR3 is 11 residues long. Trimming took off 5 bases at V and 4 bases at J, with 6 bases between the two ends. This CDR3 is CASSTFYEQYF. The CDR3 DNA reads TGTGCCAGCAGTACTTTTTACGAGCAGTACTTC.

The sample holds a few counts of this clonotype. This sequence joins TRBV20-1 and TRBJ1-1, with no clear D. Germline CDR1 reads DFQATT; CDR2 reads SNEGSKA (reference sequence). This CDR3 contains 14 residues. V was pared by 5 bases and J by 7 bases, with 20 bases between. CDR3 loop: CSAYSGPRSGEAFF. In DNA form, the CDR3 reads TGCAGTGCTTACTCAGGCCCTAGGTCAGGTGAAGCTTTCTTT.

The chain couples TRBV20-1 to TRBJ1-4; D ambiguous. Trimming shortened V by 6 bases and J by 5 bases, and 13 bases separated the two germline ends. Germline V gene data show CDR1 as DFQATT and CDR2 as SNEGSKA (reference sequence). The CDR3 runs to 13 residues. The CDR3, as DNA: TGCAGTGCCACTCCGGACTCCAATGAAAAACTGTTTTTT. It translates to CSATPDSNEKLFF.

This clonotype was counted a few times. The chain links TRBV4-2 to TRBJ2-1, with D possibly TRBD2 on 6 matching bases. V lost 0 bases and J lost 4, with 7 bases in between. The CDR3 runs to 14 residues. The germline V gene has CDR1 LGHNA and CDR2 YNFKEQ. CDR3 in amino acids: CASSQDRGYNEQFF. CDR3 DNA: TGTGCCAGCAGCCAAGATCGGGGGTACAATGAGCAGTTCTTC.

The chain uses TRBV27 and TRBJ2-1, with no clear D. V lost 0 bases and J 0 bases, leaving 9 bases between the germline ends. In germline, CDR1 is MNHEY, CDR2 SMNVEV (reference sequence). The CDR3 runs to 16 residues. The CDR3 DNA sequence: TGTGCCAGCAGTTTATCCGGGCCAGGCTCCTACAATGAGCAGTTCTTC. Encoded protein: CASSLSGPGSYNEQFF.

V gene TRBV12-3 or TRBV12-4 combines with J gene TRBJ1-5; D is undetermined. The V and J ends lost 1 base and 7 bases respectively, with 5 bases between them. The CDR3 spans 12 residues. The CDR3 DNA sequence: TGTGCCAGCAGTTTAGGCGACCAGCCCCAGCATTTT. As protein: CASSLGDQPQHF.

This clonotype was recorded a few times. The chain links TRBV30 to TRBJ1-3; no clear D. The germline V gene encodes CDR1 GTSNPN and CDR2 SVGIG (reference sequence). The germline V and J ends were trimmed by 4 bases and 1 base, with 8 bases remaining between them. This CDR3 is built from 13 residues. The CDR3 region has the DNA TGTGCCTGGACAGCGACGTCTGGAAACACCATATATTTT. Translating gives CAWTATSGNTIYF.

This clonotype was counted only a few times. The chain couples TRBV10-3 to TRBJ2-6; 8 nucleotides match TRBD2. Germline V gene data show CDR1 as ENHRY and CDR2 as SYGVKD. The CDR3 is 17 residues long. The trim removed 10 bases at V and 0 bases at J, leaving 11 bases unmatched. The CDR3, as DNA: TGTGCCACCTTACGGCCAGCGGGGGACTCTGGGGCCAACGTCCTGACTTTC. It encodes CATLRPAGDSGANVLTF.

The sample holds a few counts of this clonotype. The rearrangement uses TRBV20-1 and TRBJ1-2; tentative D call: TRBD1 (6 bases). The V and J ends lost 7 bases and 0 bases respectively, with 18 bases between them. CDR3 length equals 15 residues. CDR1 and CDR2 (germline): DFQATT, SNEGSKA (reference sequence). CDR3 bases: TGCAGTGTTCCGGGTCAGGGGTTACCTAACTATGGCTACACCTTC. Amino acid sequence: CSVPGQGLPNYGYTF.

This clonotype was counted only a few times. A read error may be the cause here, since a much bigger clone is one base away. The gene calls are TRBV7-2 and TRBJ1-2, with unresolved D. V dropped 11 bases and J dropped 4 bases, with 23 bases sitting between them. This CDR3 has 15 residues. Germline V gene sequence: CDR1 SGHTA, CDR2 FQGNSA. Written as DNA, the CDR3 is TGTGCCTGCACCCCGGGGAGTGGGATCGGCTATGGCTACACCTTC. This gives the protein CACTPGSGIGYGYTF.

This clonotype was picked up one time. This chain uses TRBV30 with TRBJ1-1; D is unresolved. The CDR3 sequence is 13 residues long. Trimming stripped 3 bases from V and 2 bases from J, with 10 bases between. Germline-derived CDR1 and CDR2 are GTSNPN and SVGIG (reference sequence). CDR3 in DNA: TGTGCCTGGAGCCAGTATACAAACACTGAAGCTTTCTTT. Translating gives CAWSQYTNTEAFF.

This clonotype was recorded at least ten times. V and J are TRBV20-1 and TRBJ1-5; D is perhaps TRBD1 (6 bases). V was cut by 5 bases and J by 7 bases, with 18 bases left in between. The V gene's germline CDR1 is DFQATT and CDR2 SNEGSKA (reference sequence). This CDR3 has 14 amino acids. In nucleotides, the CDR3 is TGCAGTGCTTCAAGGCACGGGCAGGGGCAGCCCCAGCATTTT. Translated, it gives CSASRHGQGQPQHF.

This clonotype appeared many times. The rearrangement joins TRBV29-1 to TRBJ2-1; D gene ambiguous. Germline V CDR1 and CDR2: SQVTM, ANQGSEA. CDR3 length: 13 residues. The V end lost 7 bases, the J end lost 0 bases, and 10 bases lay between the germline ends. CDR3 amino acids: CSAILSSYNEQFF. The CDR3 bases are TGCAGCGCCATATTGAGCTCCTACAATGAGCAGTTCTTC.

This clonotype occurred many times. The gene calls are TRBV11-2 and TRBJ2-2; no clear D gene. The CDR3 runs to 14 residues. The V end lost 4 bases, the J end lost 4 bases, and 10 bases lay between the germline ends. CDR1 SGHAT and CDR2 FQNNGV come from the germline V gene. The CDR3 sequence is CASSSRLFTGELFF. The CDR3 nucleotides read TGTGCCAGCAGCTCGCGGCTTTTCACCGGGGAGCTGTTTTTT.

This clonotype appeared a few times. The chain's CDR3 is CASSPSGRGSYNEQFF. The CDR3 DNA is TGTGCCAGCAGTCCCTCTGGCAGAGGCTCCTACAATGAGCAGTTCTTC. This chain links TRBV27 with TRBJ2-1; no firm D call. Between the trimmed V and J ends, which lost 5 bases and 0 bases, there was a span of 14 bases. Germline V gene data show CDR1 as MNHEY and CDR2 as SMNVEV (reference sequence). This CDR3 comprises 16 residues.

This clonotype was picked up many times. The chain joins TRBV20-1 to TRBJ2-4; D remains ambiguous. CDR3 length: 13 residues. CDR1 and CDR2 from the germline V gene are DFQATT and SNEGSKA (reference sequence). Trimming took 6 bases from V and 0 from J, leaving 9 bases between them. The CDR3 DNA is TGCAGTGCCGCGGATCTAGCCAAAAACATTCAGTACTTC. This encodes CSAADLAKNIQYF.

The sample holds a few counts of this clonotype. This CDR3 reads CSAPSGGANEKLFF. CDR3 nucleotide sequence: TGCAGTGCACCTTCAGGGGGAGCTAATGAAAAACTGTTTTTT. The chain employs TRBV20-1 and TRBJ1-4; 7 bases map to TRBD1. Germline lookup yields CDR1 DFQATT and CDR2 SNEGSKA (reference sequence). Losses at the gene ends were 6 bases for V and 3 bases for J; bases not matched to a gene: 7. The CDR3 has 14 residues.

This clonotype was counted at least ten times. CDR3 amino acids: CAISAATLGIDTQYF. CDR3 DNA: TGTGCCATCAGTGCGGCGACCTTGGGGATAGATACGCAGTATTTT. The chain combines TRBV10-3 with TRBJ2-3; D is unresolved. In germline, CDR1 is ENHRY, CDR2 SYGVKD. The CDR3 spans 15 residues. Deletions cut 4 bases from V and 5 bases from J, with 16 bases between.

This clonotype was seen ten or more times. V is TRBV28 and J is TRBJ2-5; D might be TRBD2 (5 bases). Germline loops: CDR1 MDHEN, CDR2 SYDVKM. Trimming removed 2 bases from V and 5 bases from J, with 18 bases in between. There are 16 residues in the CDR3. CDR3 DNA sequence: TGTGCCAGCAGTTTACACGGCCTGGCGAGGAGGGAGACCCAGTACTTC. Its translation: CASSLHGLARRETQYF.

This clonotype was seen ten or more times. This chain joins TRBV7-6 and TRBJ2-7, with 11 bases matching TRBD2. J lost 7 bases, V lost 1 base, and 3 bases had no gene match. The V gene's germline CDR1 is SGHVS and CDR2 FNYEAQ. The CDR3 sequence is 14 residues long. The CDR3, as DNA: TGTGCCAGCAGCTTAGGTGGGACTAGCGGAGAGCAGTACGTC. Amino acids: CASSLGGTSGEQYV.

This clonotype was picked up many times. The J gene is TRBJ2-4, the V gene TRBV20-1; a possible D gene is TRBD1 (6 bases). V lost 2 bases and J 13 bases, leaving 21 bases between the germline ends. The CDR3 length is 14 residues. CDR1 and CDR2 (germline): DFQATT, SNEGSKA (reference sequence). The CDR3 DNA follows: TGCAGTGCTAGATCTGGGGACCTCGCCCAGGGGCAGTACTTC. Amino acids: CSARSGDLAQGQYF.

The chain recombines TRBV20-1 with TRBJ2-7; TRBD1 matches at 8 bases. Germline CDR1 is DFQATT and CDR2 is SNEGSKA (reference sequence). Trimming at V came to 5 bases and at J to 0 bases, leaving 6 bases not matched to a gene. The CDR3 has 14 amino acids. The CDR3 region is CSAGSDRASYEQYF. The CDR3 DNA reads TGCAGTGCTGGATCGGACAGGGCCTCCTACGAGCAGTACTTC.